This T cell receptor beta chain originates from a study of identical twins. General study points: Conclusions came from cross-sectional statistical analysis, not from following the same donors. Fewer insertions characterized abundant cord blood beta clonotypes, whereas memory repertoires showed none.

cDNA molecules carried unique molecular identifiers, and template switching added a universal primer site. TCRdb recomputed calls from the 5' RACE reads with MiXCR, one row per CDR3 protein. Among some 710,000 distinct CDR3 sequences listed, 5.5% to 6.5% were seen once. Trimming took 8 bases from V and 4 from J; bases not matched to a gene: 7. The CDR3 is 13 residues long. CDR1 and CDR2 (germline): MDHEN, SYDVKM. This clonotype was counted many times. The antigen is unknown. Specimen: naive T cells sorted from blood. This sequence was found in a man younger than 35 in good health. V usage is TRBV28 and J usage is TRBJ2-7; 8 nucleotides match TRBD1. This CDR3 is CASFTTGVYEQYF. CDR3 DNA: TGTGCCAGCTTTACGACAGGGGTATACGAGCAGTACTTC.